The entry below describes one T cell receptor (beta chain). The target antigen is unknown. This specimen belongs to a study of shared clonotypes between healthy human individuals. Naive CD8 cells were CD45RO-negative, positively selected for CCR7, excluding terminally differentiated effector memory CD45RA+ cells. Recent vaccinations or acute infections were absent in the healthy HIV-negative adult donors. V dropped 0 bases and J dropped 1 base, with 9 bases sitting between them. The V gene's germline CDR1 is SGHAT and CDR2 FQNNGV. This CDR3 comprises 15 residues. Assay used: immunoSEQ multiplex PCR; TCRdb lists only in-frame clones, some missing. The sample lists about 2 million clones, roughly 94% occurring once. Points from the study as a whole: Rarefaction exposed incomplete sorted-subset sequencing despite large depth. Researchers found naive subsets generally carried larger estimated richness than memory subsets.

The rearrangement uses TRBV11-2 and TRBJ2-5; D gene uncertain. Source material: naive CD8+ T cells sorted from blood. This clonotype originated in a man between 18 and 29 years old in good health. This CDR3 reads CASSLEMAAQETQYF. The CDR3 region has the DNA TGTGCCAGCAGCTTAGAAATGGCAGCCCAAGAGACCCAGTACTTC.